These 31 T cell receptor beta chains were sequenced from one sample in a study of tumor and adjacent non-tumor tissue in lung cancer. TCRbeta libraries were built with three rounds of nested PCR, modified from ARM-PCR. TCRdb used MiXCR to reprocess the multiplex PCR reads, holding one entry per CDR3 protein. The profile covers over 130,000 distinct CDR3 sequences, with approximately 66% appearing a single time and 15% to 20% taken by the ten largest. The template was RNA from unsorted bulk tissue. Sequenced material: lung tumor tissue. All receptors come from a man in his sixties with small cell lung cancer.

The V and J genes are TRBV11-3 and TRBJ2-1; D is possibly TRBD1 or TRBD2 (5 bases each). There are 14 residues in the CDR3. Germline CDR1 is SGHNT and CDR2 is YENEEA. Trimming shortened V by 1 base and J by 5 bases, and 9 bases separated the two germline ends. CDR3 in DNA: TGTGCCAGCAGCTTAGGGGGGACGAACAATGAGCAGTTCTTC. Translated, it gives CASSLGGTNNEQFF.

The chain carries TRBV20-1 and TRBJ1-1; 7 nucleotides line up with TRBD1. The germline V gene has CDR1 DFQATT and CDR2 SNEGSKA (reference sequence). Trimming took 4 bases from V and 4 from J; bases not matched to a gene: 15. The CDR3 runs 16 residues. This CDR3 is CSAIDRRTGGCTEAFF. The CDR3 coding sequence is TGCAGTGCTATAGATCGAAGGACAGGTGGTTGCACTGAAGCTTTCTTT.

Points on this clonotype: With a much larger clone just one base away, this may be a read error. This chain links TRBV12-3 or TRBV12-4 with TRBJ2-2; TRBD1 aligns across 9 bases. This CDR3 region has 16 residues. The CDR3 region is CVSSPWTGVVTGELFF. The CDR3 nucleotides are TGTGTCAGCAGTCCTTGGACAGGGGTGGTCACCGGGGAGCTGTTTTTT.

This clonotype was counted only a few times. A junction boundary mismatches the germline segment, possibly from a read error. The V gene is TRBV6-5, the J gene TRBJ2-3; D is possibly TRBD2 (5 bases). Germline V CDR1 and CDR2: MNHEY, SVGAGI. This CDR3 is built from 15 residues. The CDR3 DNA follows: TGTACCAGCAGTTACACAATCGGGATGGCCTATACGCAGTATTTT. Protein sequence: CTSSYTIGMAYTQYF.

This clonotype was observed a handful of times. V gene TRBV6-1 combines with J gene TRBJ2-7, with D unclear. CDR1 MNHNS and CDR2 SASEGT come from the germline V gene. This CDR3 is built from 13 residues. Trimming pared 1 base from V and 4 bases from J, leaving 8 bases between. The CDR3 here is CASSEGILYEQYV. The CDR3 coding sequence is TGTGCCAGCAGTGAAGGAATACTTTACGAGCAGTACGTC.

This chain connects TRBV6-5 to TRBJ2-7; tentative D call: TRBD2 (7 bases). The germline gives CDR1 MNHEY, CDR2 SVGAGI. This CDR3 spans 15 amino acids. The CDR3 sequence: CASWGGLAPGYERYV. In DNA, the CDR3 is TGTGCCAGCTGGGGGGGGCTAGCGCCAGGTTACGAGCGGTACGTC.

This clonotype was seen once. Mismatch with germline at one junction end may stem from a read error. CDR3 sequence reads: CSVDKGGRYTQYF. As DNA, the CDR3 is TGCAGCGTTGACAAGGGAGGGCGGTATACACAGTATTTT. The chain is built from TRBV29-1 and TRBJ2-3, with 7 nucleotides matching TRBD2. CDR1 and CDR2 from the germline V gene are SQVTM and ANQGSEA. The CDR3 is 13 amino acids.

This clonotype was found many times. The chain links TRBV12-3 or TRBV12-4 to TRBJ2-1; TRBD2 matches 9 bases. This CDR3 has 14 amino acids. V trimming: 6 bases; J trimming: 6 bases; junction bases outside the gene matches: 6. This CDR3 reads CASRPGLAPNEQFF. The CDR3 DNA sequence: TGTGCCAGCAGGCCGGGACTAGCCCCCAATGAGCAGTTCTTC.

Remarks on this clonotype: This may stem from a read error, because a much larger clone lies one nucleotide away. The chain carries TRBV11-1 and TRBJ2-7; 11 bases match TRBD2. The CDR3 loop spans 16 amino acids. Germline values: CDR1 SGHAT, CDR2 FQDESV (reference sequence). The DNA of the CDR3 is TGTGCCAGCAGCCACCAGACTAGCGGGGCTCGCTACGGGCAGTACTTC. The encoded protein is CASSHQTSGARYGQYF.

As regards this clonotype: A read error is possible here, since a much larger clone lies one base away. J is TRBJ2-3 and V is TRBV11-3, with D perhaps assigned TRBD1 or TRBD2 (6 bases each). CDR3 length: 17 amino acids. The germline CDR1 and CDR2 sequences are SGHNT and YENEEA. The CDR3 protein is CASSLWRGVGGEDMQYF. DNA of the CDR3: TGTGCCAGCAGCTTATGGAGAGGGGTGGGGGGCGAAGATATGCAGTATTTT.

The chain uses TRBV20-1 and TRBJ2-7; 14 positions agree with TRBD2. V shed 2 bases and J 13 bases; nucleotides not matched to a gene: 16. The CDR3 is 16 amino acids. Germline CDR1 reads DFQATT; CDR2 reads SNEGSKA (reference sequence). DNA for the CDR3: TGCAGTGCTAGATGCCTTGGGACTAGCGGGAGCTATTCGGAATACGTC. Translation gives CSARCLGTSGSYSEYV.

With regard to this clonotype: An end of the junction does not agree with germline; a read error may underlie this. The chain couples TRBV12-3 or TRBV12-4 to TRBJ2-1, with D possibly matching TRBD1 (5 bases). This CDR3 region has 13 residues. CDR3 sequence: CANSLGHSNEQFF. DNA for the CDR3: TGTGCCAACAGTTTAGGACATTCCAATGAGCAGTTCTTC.

The chain carries TRBV20-1 and TRBJ1-6, with D perhaps TRBD1 (5 bases). The CDR3 is 13 residues long. Trimming took off 5 bases at V and 10 bases at J, with 15 bases between the two ends. Germline V lookup: CDR1 DFQATT, CDR2 SNEGSKA (reference sequence). CDR3 sequence: CSAGLDSASPLHF. For the CDR3, the DNA is TGCAGTGCTGGCCTCGACAGTGCGTCACCCCTCCACTTT.

Note on this clonotype: The CDR3 does not close with the conserved phenylalanine or tryptophan, likely indicating a read error. The rearrangement links TRBV6-5 to TRBJ1-2; the match to TRBD1 covers 7 bases. The CDR3 extends over 13 amino acids. The ends lost 6 bases at V and 4 bases at J; junction bases unmatched: 5. Germline V gene lookup returns CDR1 MNHEY and CDR2 SVGAGI. DNA of the CDR3: TGTGCCAGCAGCTCCCCAGGGGGCTATGGCTACACCCTC. Protein sequence: CASSSPGGYGYTL.

Concerning this clonotype: A much larger clone lies a single base off, so this may be a read error. The chain joins TRBV5-6 to TRBJ1-5, with D possibly TRBD1 on 5 matching bases. The CDR3 contains 15 residues. From germline, CDR1 is SGHDT and CDR2 YYEEEE. The CDR3 DNA follows: TGTGCCAACAGCTTGGAAGGGGACAGCAATCAGCCCCAGCATTTT. This encodes CANSLEGDSNQPQHF.

The chain combines TRBV5-6 with TRBJ2-7; D may be TRBD2 (5 bases). The CDR3 totals 13 residues. Per germline, CDR1 SGHDT and CDR2 YYEEEE. The CDR3 sequence: CASSLRGRYERYV. The CDR3 DNA is TGTGCCAGCAGCTTGCGGGGTAGGTACGAGCGGTACGTC.

This clonotype was found many times. The chain combines TRBV6-2 or TRBV6-3 with TRBJ2-7; D perhaps matches TRBD1 (5 bases). Germline CDR1 reads MNHEY; CDR2 reads SVGEGT. V gave up 4 bases and J gave up 2 bases, with 9 bases separating them. The CDR3 is made up of 13 amino acids. DNA for the CDR3: TGTGCCAGCAGTTCCACAGGACCCTACGAGCAGTACTTC. Amino acids: CASSSTGPYEQYF.

This clonotype came up many times. The chain is built from TRBV6-5 and TRBJ1-2, with D possibly matching TRBD1 (6 bases). This CDR3 contains 14 residues. CDR1 is MNHEY, CDR2 SVGAGI, per germline. Trimming removed 5 bases at V and 4 bases at J, with 14 bases between. The CDR3 coding sequence is TGTGCCAGCAGTGGAGACAGGCCTCGCTATGGCTACACCTTC. As protein: CASSGDRPRYGYTF.

This clonotype occurred once. The CDR3 carries no conserved terminal phenylalanine or tryptophan, so it likely arises from a read error. J is TRBJ1-5 and V is TRBV6-1; 8 bases are a match to TRBD1. CDR3 length: 13 amino acids. With 6 bases clipped from V and 5 bases from J, the junction kept 3 bases outside the gene matches. Germline values: CDR1 MNHNS, CDR2 SASEGT. DNA for the CDR3: TGTGCCAGCAGCGTGACAGGGGATCAGCCCCAGCATCTT. Translated, it gives CASSVTGDQPQHL.

This clonotype was detected once. The junction shows a germline mismatch at one end, possibly a read error. The rearrangement links TRBV11-2 to TRBJ2-1; D not certain. From germline, CDR1 is SGHAT and CDR2 FQNNGV. The CDR3 runs 13 residues. The DNA for the CDR3 is TGTGCCAGCTGCTTCGTACTCAACGATGAGCAGTTCTTC. This codes for CASCFVLNDEQFF.

As concerns this clonotype: The junction does not match germline at one end; this may be a read error. This chain joins TRBV6-6 and TRBJ1-2; D gene uncertain. Germline V gives CDR1 MNHNY, CDR2 SVGAGI (reference sequence). The CDR3 contains 12 residues. Here the CDR3 DNA reads TGTGCCAGCAGTCATAACGCCGGTGGTTACTTCTTC. This sequence encodes CASSHNAGGYFF.

To note about this clonotype: Just one base apart from a much larger clone, this may be a read error. The V gene is TRBV29-1, the J gene TRBJ1-2, with D tentatively TRBD1 (5 bases). This CDR3 is 12 amino acids long. Germline CDR1 SQVTM, CDR2 ANQGSEA. The CDR3 region is CSVTGTGSGYIF. The CDR3 DNA reads as TGCAGCGTTACCGGGACCGGCTCGGGCTACATCTTC.

Worth noting for this clonotype: A single base separates this from a much larger clone, so it may be a read error. The chain has TRBV5-1 and TRBJ2-3; TRBD2 matches at 12 bases. Germline loops: CDR1 SGHRS, CDR2 YFSETQ. J gave up 2 bases and V 2 bases, and 3 bases lay outside the gene matches. CDR3 length: 16 amino acids. The CDR3 here is CASSFGLAGFTDTQYF. DNA for the CDR3: TGCGCCAGCAGCTTTGGACTAGCGGGATTCACAGATACGCAGTATTTT. The full variable domain, completed using reference TRBV5-1 and TRBJ2-3, is KAGVTQTPRYLIKTRGQQVTLSCSPISGHRSVSWYQQTPGQGLQFLFEYFSETQRNKGNFPGRFSGRQFSNSRSEMNVSTLELGDSALYLCASSFGLAGFTDTQYFGPGTRLTVL.

This clonotype was picked up many times. V and J are TRBV20-1 and TRBJ2-7; 7 bases align to TRBD1. Germline CDR1 reads DFQATT; CDR2 reads SNEGSKA (reference sequence). V gave up 2 bases and J gave up 3 bases; unmatched junction bases: 4. The CDR3 consists of 13 residues. The CDR3 is CSARKGANYEQYV. The CDR3, as DNA: TGCAGTGCTAGAAAGGGGGCGAACTACGAGCAGTACGTC.

Of note for this clonotype: The junction departs from germline at one end; a sequencing error may be responsible. The V and J genes are TRBV20-1 and TRBJ1-2, with 7 bases aligning to TRBD1. Germline assignment: CDR1 DFQATT and CDR2 SNEGSKA (reference sequence). The CDR3 is made up of 14 amino acids. The CDR3 DNA sequence: TGCAGTGCTAGGGGGATAGGGGGCAACTATGGCTACACGTTC. Translating it yields CSARGIGGNYGYTF.

Comment on this clonotype: A read error is likely, as this CDR3 ends without the conserved phenylalanine or tryptophan. The J gene is TRBJ1-1, the V gene TRBV11-3, with D hard to call. Germline V gene sequence: CDR1 SGHNT, CDR2 YENEEA. This CDR3 is built from 13 residues. DNA of the CDR3: TGTGCAAGCAGCGTAACCATGAACACTGAAGCTTTCCTT. Translation gives CASSVTMNTEAFL.

A word on this clonotype: A much larger clone sits a single nucleotide away, making a read error possible. This chain uses TRBV5-4 with TRBJ2-3, with D perhaps assigned TRBD1 or TRBD2 (5 bases each). The CDR3 consists of 15 residues. V lost 5 bases to trimming and J lost 6 bases, with 19 bases between them. Germline values: CDR1 SGHNT, CDR2 YYREEE (reference sequence). CDR3 nucleotide sequence: TGTGCCAGCAGTCCATGGGGGAACATTACGGATACGCAGTATTTT. Residues: CASSPWGNITDTQYF.

To note about this clonotype: The conserved final phenylalanine or tryptophan is absent from the CDR3, which likely points to a read error. This sequence joins TRBV4-2 and TRBJ2-5; D is possibly TRBD1 or TRBD2 (5 bases each). Trimming shortened V by 5 bases and J by 3 bases, and 16 bases separated the two germline ends. Germline CDR1 LGHNA, CDR2 YNFKEQ. This CDR3 has 15 residues. The CDR3, as DNA: TGTGCCAGCAGCACGGGACGTTCGATCGAAGAGACCCAGTACTTA. This gives the protein CASSTGRSIEETQYL.

Comments on this clonotype: Here the CDR3 omits its conserved ending phenylalanine or tryptophan, so a read error is the likely source. The rearrangement uses TRBV6-6 and TRBJ1-5, with D unclear. This CDR3 is 15 amino acids long. Germline values: CDR1 MNHNY, CDR2 SVGAGI (reference sequence). Deletions cut 7 bases from V and 2 bases from J, with 15 bases between. CDR3 sequence: CASNLLPVGNQPQHL. In nucleotides, the CDR3 is TGTGCCAGCAACCTACTTCCCGTGGGCAATCAGCCCCAGCATCTT.

J is TRBJ2-2 and V is TRBV20-1, with TRBD2 as a possible D gene (5 bases). This CDR3 spans 14 amino acids. V was clipped by 0 bases and J by 7 bases, with 12 bases between them. From germline, CDR1 is DFQATT and CDR2 SNEGSKA (reference sequence). Here the CDR3 reads CSARDLRDIGELFF. The CDR3 coding sequence is TGCAGTGCTAGAGATCTCCGGGATATCGGGGAGCTGTTTTTT.

As to this clonotype: A much bigger clone sits one base away, suggesting this may be a read error. The J gene is TRBJ2-5, the V gene TRBV12-3 or TRBV12-4, with a weak D call TRBD2 (5 bases). V was trimmed by 2 bases and J by 5 bases, leaving 15 bases between them. This CDR3 comprises 15 residues. This CDR3 reads CASSLPGLGRETQYF. CDR3 in DNA: TGTGCCAGCAGTTTACCCGGACTCGGTAGGGAGACCCAGTACTTC.